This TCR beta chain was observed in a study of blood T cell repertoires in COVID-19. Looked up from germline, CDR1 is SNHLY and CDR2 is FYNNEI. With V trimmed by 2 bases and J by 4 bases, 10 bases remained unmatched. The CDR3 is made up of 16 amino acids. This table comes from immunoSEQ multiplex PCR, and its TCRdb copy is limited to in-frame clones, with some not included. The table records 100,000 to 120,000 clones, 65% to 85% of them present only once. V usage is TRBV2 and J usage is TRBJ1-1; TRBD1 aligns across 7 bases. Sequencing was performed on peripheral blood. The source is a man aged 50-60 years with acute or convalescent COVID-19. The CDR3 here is CASSEKRDSKRTEAFF. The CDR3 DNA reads TGTGCCAGCAGTGAAAAAAGGGACAGTAAACGCACTGAAGCTTTCTTT.